These 13 T cell receptor beta chains were sequenced from one sample in a study of blood T cell repertoires in COVID-19. The data were produced by immunoSEQ multiplex PCR, yet TCRdb's version contains in-frame clones alone and is incomplete. The repertoire holds some 460,000 clones, about 89% seen once, with approximately 4.3% in the top ten. The sequenced material came from peripheral blood. The receptors shown here come from a woman aged 25 to 39 with acute or convalescent COVID-19.

CDR3 in DNA: TGTGCCACCAGTGATACGACAGGGGGGCGAGCTGGGGCCAACGTCCTGACTTTC. Translation gives CATSDTTGGRAGANVLTF. The chain employs TRBV24-1 and TRBJ2-6, with 9 bases identical to TRBD1. The CDR3 has 18 residues. The V gene end was trimmed by 3 bases and the J gene end by 2 bases; junction bases not matched to a gene: 7. Germline values: CDR1 KGHDR, CDR2 SFDVKD.

V usage is TRBV15 and J usage is TRBJ1-1; 8 nucleotides match TRBD1. V lost 5 bases and J lost 2; bases outside the gene matches: 13. The CDR3 has 17 amino acids. Germline CDR1 reads LNHNV; CDR2 reads YYDKDF (reference sequence). The CDR3 spells CATSGDRQPGFNTEAFF. CDR3 DNA sequence: TGTGCCACCAGCGGGGACAGGCAACCAGGATTTAACACTGAAGCTTTCTTT. The complete variable domain, with remaining parts taken from reference TRBV15 and TRBJ1-1, reads DAMVIQNPRYQVTQFGKPVTLSCSQTLNHNVMYWYQQKSSQAPKLLFHYYDKDFNNEADTPDNFQSRRPNTSFCFLDIRSPGLGDTAMYLCATSGDRQPGFNTEAFFGQGTRLTVV.

The V call is TRBV7-2, the J call TRBJ1-6; D gene ambiguous. From germline, CDR1 is SGHTA and CDR2 FQGNSA. The CDR3 is made up of 14 amino acids. V gave up 6 bases and J gave up 9 bases, with 15 bases separating them. The CDR3 reads CASRWMEGGSPLHF. CDR3 DNA sequence: TGTGCCAGCAGATGGATGGAGGGAGGTTCACCCCTCCACTTT.

A note on this clone: Additional DNA sequences in this sample encode the identical CDR3. The rearrangement links TRBV7-9 to TRBJ1-2; a possible D gene is TRBD1 (5 bases). The germline gives CDR1 SEHNR, CDR2 FQNEAQ (reference sequence). CDR3 size: 12 residues. Deletions cut 5 bases from V and 4 bases from J, with 8 bases between. CDR3 amino acids: CASSPDSYGYTF. The CDR3 DNA reads as TGTGCCAGCAGCCCAGACAGCTATGGCTACACCTTC.

CDR3 loop: CASGRAYSSYEQYF. CDR3 in DNA: TGTGCCAGCGGCAGGGCCTATAGCTCCTACGAGCAGTACTTC. The chain uses TRBV9 and TRBJ2-7, with a tentative D call TRBD1 (5 bases). The CDR3 loop spans 14 amino acids. The germline V gene has CDR1 SGDLS and CDR2 YYNGEE. Trimming removed 7 bases from V and 0 bases from J, with 14 bases in between.

The rearrangement uses TRBV2 and TRBJ1-1, with D tentatively TRBD1 (5 bases). The length of the CDR3 is 13 residues. From germline, CDR1 is SNHLY and CDR2 FYNNEI. V was pared by 6 bases and J by 2 bases, with 10 bases between. The CDR3 coding sequence is TGTGCCAGCAGAGCTACAGGAAACACTGAAGCTTTCTTT. Its protein is CASRATGNTEAFF.

This clone showed up just a few times. This chain connects TRBV6-5 to TRBJ2-1; 7 nucleotides match TRBD1. The CDR3 length is 15 residues. The trim removed 6 bases at V and 0 bases at J, leaving 5 bases unmatched. CDR1 MNHEY and CDR2 SVGAGI come from the germline V gene. The CDR3 loop is CASRLTGRSYNEQFF. As DNA, the CDR3 is TGTGCCAGCAGATTGACAGGGCGCTCCTACAATGAGCAGTTCTTC.

Worth noting for this clone: The sample has other DNA sequences that encode this CDR3 too. The chain's CDR3 is CAISESTGGNYGYTF. The CDR3 coding sequence is TGTGCCATCAGTGAGTCCACAGGGGGCAACTATGGCTACACCTTC. This chain links TRBV10-3 with TRBJ1-2; 9 positions agree with TRBD1. Germline V CDR1 and CDR2: ENHRY, SYGVKD. This CDR3 has 15 amino acids. V dropped 0 bases and J dropped 2; count of bases not matched to a gene: 1.

The chain uses TRBV27 and TRBJ2-7; TRBD1 agrees at 9 bases. The V gene's germline CDR1 is MNHEY and CDR2 SMNVEV (reference sequence). V dropped 5 bases and J dropped 6; count of bases not matched to a gene: 8. CDR3 size: 14 residues. As DNA, the CDR3 is TGTGCCAGCAGTCCTCCGGGACAGGGTCCCGAGCAGTACTTC. Protein: CASSPPGQGPEQYF.

This sequence joins TRBV7-2 and TRBJ2-7; 7 nucleotides line up with TRBD2. The CDR3 runs to 16 residues. With 1 base clipped from V and 4 bases from J, the junction kept 10 bases outside the gene matches. Germline CDR1 SGHTA, CDR2 FQGNSA. The CDR3 loop is CASSLGGAGEYYEQYF. The DNA of the CDR3 is TGTGCCAGCAGCTTAGGCGGGGCGGGGGAGTATTACGAGCAGTACTTC.

The chain employs TRBV15 and TRBJ2-7, with 9 bases that match TRBD1. The CDR3 consists of 19 residues. The germline V gene encodes CDR1 LNHNV and CDR2 YYDKDF (reference sequence). Losses at the gene ends were 0 bases for V and 0 bases for J; bases not matched to a gene: 12. CDR3 coding DNA: TGTGCCACCAGCAGAGATCTCAGCGACAGGGGGGCCCTCTCCTACGAGCAGTACTTC. Amino acid sequence: CATSRDLSDRGALSYEQYF.

The rearrangement joins TRBV28 to TRBJ1-4; 9 bases agree with TRBD1. Germline CDR1 and CDR2: MDHEN and SYDVKM. The CDR3 sequence is 15 residues long. V lost 6 bases, J lost 8 bases, and 10 bases stayed unmatched. CDR3 protein: CASSSAGTGGEKLFF. CDR3 nucleotides: TGTGCCAGCAGCTCCGCGGGTACAGGGGGCGAAAAACTGTTTTTT.

The chain couples TRBV7-8 to TRBJ2-1, with TRBD2 matching 8 bases. With V trimmed by 6 bases and J by 4 bases, 8 bases remained unmatched. Germline V gene data show CDR1 as SGHVS and CDR2 as FQNEAQ. The CDR3 is 15 amino acids. CDR3 DNA sequence: TGTGCCAGCAGTCGGACTAGCTTTGGGTACAATGAGCAGTTCTTC. This gives the protein CASSRTSFGYNEQFF.